A single sample gave rise to the 5 T cell receptor beta chains below, sequenced in a study of blood T cell repertoires in COVID-19 (dated by TCRdb to between 2020 and 2021). Libraries were made using the immunoSEQ multiplex PCR assay. TCRdb's version of the immuneACCESS table is confined to in-frame rearrangements and falls short of the full clone set. An unresolved V gene accounts for under half of the shortfall where checked; the remainder is of unknown origin. The sample contains under 110,000 clones, roughly nine tenths of them found a single time. Of the sample, 15% to 20% falls within the top ten clones. Sequencing was performed on peripheral blood. These receptors were taken from a man aged 50-60 years with acute or convalescent COVID-19.

This clone was counted a single time. The chain is built from TRBV10-2 and TRBJ1-4; D not certain. Trimming stripped 5 bases from V and 0 bases from J, with 7 bases between. The CDR3 is 14 amino acids. In germline, CDR1 is WSHSY, CDR2 SAAADI. The CDR3 nucleotides are TGCGCCAGCAGTTCCCCAACAACTAATGAAAAACTGTTTTTT. It encodes CASSSPTTNEKLFF.

This clone was recorded a few times. The chain has TRBV5-5 and TRBJ1-5, with 7 bases that match TRBD1. The ends lost 1 base at V and 5 bases at J; junction bases unmatched: 6. This CDR3 region has 15 residues. CDR1 is SGHKS, CDR2 YYEKEE, per germline (reference sequence). CDR3 sequence: CASSLYRGTYQPQHF. Written as DNA, the CDR3 is TGTGCCAGCAGCTTGTACAGGGGAACCTATCAGCCCCAGCATTTT.

The J gene is TRBJ1-1, the V gene TRBV27; D remains ambiguous. Trimming cost V 0 bases and J 1 base, with 18 bases left between them. The germline V gene encodes CDR1 MNHEY and CDR2 SMNVEV (reference sequence). This CDR3 comprises 18 residues. CDR3 region: CASSLSYYTRHPNTEAFF. DNA of the CDR3: TGTGCCAGCAGTTTATCTTACTATACGAGGCACCCGAACACTGAAGCTTTCTTT.

V is TRBV7-2 and J is TRBJ2-3; D ambiguous. V was cut by 6 bases and J by 0 bases, with 10 bases left in between. The CDR3 runs 14 residues. Germline V gives CDR1 SGHTA, CDR2 FQGNSA. CDR3 coding DNA: TGTGCCAGCAGTTCTTACTCTAGCACAGATACGCAGTATTTT. It codes for CASSSYSSTDTQYF.

This rearrangement joins TRBV3-1 (or the pseudogene TRBV3-2) to TRBJ1-6; tentatively, D is TRBD1 (6 bases). Germline V lookup: CDR1 LGHDT, CDR2 YNNKEL (reference sequence). The CDR3 contains 16 residues. V was cut by 2 bases and J by 7 bases, with 15 bases left in between. The CDR3 DNA follows: TGTGCCAGCAGCCAAAGTGGGGGGGCTCGGAATTCACCCCTCCACTTT. Protein: CASSQSGGARNSPLHF.